The 22 T cell receptor beta chains listed next were all sequenced from one sample in a study of identical twins. TCRdb used MiXCR to reprocess the 5' RACE reads, holding one entry per CDR3 protein. This table has about 570,000 distinct CDR3 sequences, over 8.5% appearing once. This same sample was also part of a study on yellow fever vaccine responses in identical twins.

Input material: PBMCs. These receptor sequences come from a woman aged 18-29 years in good health.

This clonotype was counted between two and nine times. The gene calls are TRBV7-2 and TRBJ2-1; D gene uncertain. V lost 1 base and J 6 bases, leaving 10 bases between the germline ends. There are 14 residues in the CDR3. In germline, CDR1 is SGHTA, CDR2 FQGNSA. CDR3 in amino acids: CASSLVKTPNEQFF. In DNA, the CDR3 is TGTGCCAGCAGCTTAGTAAAGACCCCCAATGAGCAGTTCTTC.

The chain couples TRBV5-1 to TRBJ2-5; 14 positions agree with TRBD2. CDR1 SGHRS and CDR2 YFSETQ come from the germline V gene. The CDR3 runs to 16 residues. Trimming removed 0 bases from V and 4 bases from J; junction bases left unmatched: 2. This CDR3 is CASSLDGLAGGETQYF. The CDR3 DNA sequence: TGCGCCAGCAGCTTGGATGGACTAGCGGGAGGAGAGACCCAGTACTTC.

This clonotype was detected only a few times. The genes are TRBV5-6 and TRBJ2-5, with D possibly being TRBD1 (6 bases). The ends were cut back, 3 bases at V and 4 bases at J, with 13 bases in the middle. This CDR3 has 14 residues. CDR1 SGHDT and CDR2 YYEEEE come from the germline V gene. CDR3: CASSSPGQLETQYF. CDR3 in DNA: TGTGCCAGCAGCTCCCCCGGACAGTTAGAGACCCAGTACTTC.

This clonotype appeared many times. This chain joins TRBV6-1 and TRBJ2-7; unclear D gene. The CDR3 loop spans 13 amino acids. V gave up 0 bases and J gave up 2 bases, with 5 bases separating them. Germline values: CDR1 MNHNS, CDR2 SASEGT. CDR3 nucleotide sequence: TGTGCCAGCAGTGAAGCCCAGACCTACGAGCAGTACTTC. Amino acid sequence: CASSEAQTYEQYF.

The CDR3 DNA reads as TGTGCCAGCAGTTACTCTTGGGGGGGACAGAACACTGAAGCTTTCTTT. Translating gives CASSYSWGGQNTEAFF. The rearrangement uses TRBV6-2 or TRBV6-3 and TRBJ1-1; D is possibly TRBD1 (6 bases). Germline CDR1 is MNHEY and CDR2 is SVGEGT. The CDR3 totals 16 residues. Trimming took 0 bases from V and 1 from J, leaving 12 bases between them.

This clonotype was detected ten times or more. The chain has TRBV7-9 and TRBJ2-2, with a weak D call TRBD2 (5 bases). CDR1 SEHNR and CDR2 FQNEAQ come from the germline V gene (reference sequence). The germline V and J ends were trimmed by 7 bases and 2 bases, with 17 bases remaining between them. This CDR3 has 16 amino acids. Here the CDR3 DNA reads TGTGCCAGCACCGACCCCCGGACTCAAAACACCGGGGAGCTGTTTTTT. It codes for CASTDPRTQNTGELFF.

The rearrangement uses TRBV7-9 and TRBJ1-3; no clear D gene. CDR1 is SEHNR and CDR2 is FQNEAQ in the germline V gene (reference sequence). Deletions cut 2 bases from V and 0 bases from J, with 8 bases between. The CDR3 totals 15 residues. The CDR3 here is CASSLPVFSGNTIYF. DNA of the CDR3: TGTGCCAGCAGCTTACCAGTATTCTCTGGAAACACCATATATTTT.

This clonotype was recorded a few times. The chain recombines TRBV29-1 with TRBJ2-3; 14 bases line up with TRBD2. This CDR3 has 16 residues. J was trimmed by 0 bases and V by 7 bases; bases with no gene match: 6. Per germline, CDR1 SQVTM and CDR2 ANQGSEA. The CDR3 DNA reads as TGCAGCGCCGGACTAGCGGGGGGCCGGAGCACAGATACGCAGTATTTT. It yields the protein CSAGLAGGRSTDTQYF.

This chain joins TRBV28 and TRBJ1-5; D gene ambiguous. The CDR3 is made up of 14 amino acids. Germline V CDR1 and CDR2: MDHEN, SYDVKM. V was clipped by 3 bases and J by 1 base, with 7 bases between them. CDR3: CASSFWQSNQPQHF. CDR3 in DNA: TGTGCCAGCAGTTTCTGGCAGAGCAATCAGCCCCAGCATTTT.

The chain has TRBV7-9 and TRBJ2-5; D is unresolved. V was cut by 2 bases and J by 1 base, with 8 bases left in between. Germline V gene lookup returns CDR1 SEHNR and CDR2 FQNEAQ (reference sequence). This CDR3 is built from 14 residues. CDR3 nucleotides: TGTGCCAGCAGCTTATTCAACACCCAAGAGACCCAGTACTTC. It codes for CASSLFNTQETQYF.

This clonotype appeared a few times. The chain links TRBV6-2 or TRBV6-3 to TRBJ2-7, with 8 bases fitting TRBD1. The CDR3 has 13 residues. Germline V CDR1 and CDR2: MNHEY, SVGEGT. Losses at the gene ends were 5 bases for V and 3 bases for J; bases not matched to a gene: 3. The CDR3 nucleotides read TGTGCCAGCAGTAACGGACAGGGCTACGAGCAGTACTTC. Translation: CASSNGQGYEQYF.

This clonotype was counted a few times. The chain couples TRBV21-1 to TRBJ2-2; the table's D call, TRBD2, was not checked against the DNA. TRBV21-1 is a pseudogene segment. The length of the CDR3 is 16 residues. CDR3 loop: CASSKGLAAKGGELFF. The CDR3 DNA follows: TGTGCCAGCAGCAAAGGACTAGCGGCCAAAGGGGGGGAGCTGTTTTTT.

This chain connects TRBV5-4 to TRBJ2-1; perhaps TRBD2 as D (6 bases). Germline CDR1 and CDR2: SGHNT and YYREEE (reference sequence). CDR3 length equals 14 residues. Trimming took off 3 bases at V and 8 bases at J, with 15 bases between the two ends. CDR3 bases: TGTGCCAGCAGCTGGGGGGATACTAGTTATGAGCAGTTCTTC. It codes for CASSWGDTSYEQFF.

V is TRBV20-1 and J is TRBJ2-7, with 7 bases identical to TRBD2. This CDR3 has 12 residues. Germline CDR1 reads DFQATT; CDR2 reads SNEGSKA (reference sequence). V was pared by 8 bases and J by 2 bases, with 6 bases of the junction left unmatched. CDR3 coding DNA: TGCAGTCCGACTAGCCGCACCTACGAGCAGTACTTC. Protein: CSPTSRTYEQYF.

Only a few counts were recorded for this clonotype. The rearrangement uses TRBV20-1 and TRBJ2-7, with D perhaps TRBD1 or TRBD2 (5 bases each). CDR3 size: 14 residues. The germline V and J ends were trimmed by 6 bases and 3 bases, with 18 bases remaining between them. Germline V lookup: CDR1 DFQATT, CDR2 SNEGSKA (reference sequence). The CDR3: CSADTGLRVYEQYF. Written as DNA, the CDR3 is TGCAGTGCCGACACGGGGCTCAGAGTCTACGAGCAGTACTTC.

The chain carries TRBV2 and TRBJ2-3, with 15 bases that match TRBD2. The ends lost 8 bases at V and 0 bases at J; junction bases unmatched: 3. Germline-derived CDR1 and CDR2 are SNHLY and FYNNEI. This CDR3 has 16 residues. The chain's CDR3 is CASGLAGGDSTDTQYF. As DNA, the CDR3 is TGTGCCAGCGGACTAGCGGGAGGGGATAGCACAGATACGCAGTATTTT.

This clonotype was detected many times. The genes are TRBV29-1 and TRBJ1-2, with 8 bases lining up with TRBD1. The CDR3 extends over 12 amino acids. The V gene end was trimmed by 5 bases and the J gene end by 8 bases; junction bases not matched to a gene: 7. Germline lookup yields CDR1 SQVTM and CDR2 ANQGSEA. CDR3 loop: CSVLQGAGGYTF. The CDR3 nucleotides read TGCAGCGTTCTGCAGGGGGCGGGAGGCTACACCTTC.

The chain links TRBV27 to TRBJ2-7, with 15 bases aligning to TRBD2. The V segment lost 4 bases and the J segment 3 bases; nucleotides outside the gene matches: 1. The CDR3 contains 15 residues. The germline V gene encodes CDR1 MNHEY and CDR2 SMNVEV (reference sequence). Here the CDR3 DNA reads TGTGCCAGCAGTTGGGGACTAGCGGGGGGCTACGAGCAGTACTTC. Encoded protein: CASSWGLAGGYEQYF.

This clonotype was observed a few times. The chain links TRBV6-5 to TRBJ2-7; D perhaps matches TRBD2 (6 bases). There are 14 residues in the CDR3. Trimming shortened V by 4 bases and J by 5 bases, and 15 bases separated the two germline ends. The germline gives CDR1 MNHEY, CDR2 SVGAGI. The CDR3 reads CASSSRLGRDEQYF. CDR3 DNA sequence: TGTGCCAGCAGTTCTCGACTAGGAAGGGACGAGCAGTACTTC.

In its sample, this clonotype was seen many times. The V call is TRBV12-3 or TRBV12-4, the J call TRBJ2-1, with D maybe TRBD2 (6 bases). The germline V and J ends were trimmed by 5 bases and 0 bases, with 11 bases remaining between them. The CDR3 runs 15 residues. The CDR3 DNA is TGTGCCAGCAGTCCGCCGGGAGACTCCTACAATGAGCAGTTCTTC. Residues: CASSPPGDSYNEQFF.

This clonotype was counted ten times or more. The chain recombines TRBV5-1 with TRBJ2-1, with D possibly being TRBD2 (6 bases). The CDR3 sequence is 14 residues long. Germline V gives CDR1 SGHRS, CDR2 YFSETQ. Between the trimmed V and J ends, which lost 0 bases and 8 bases, there was a span of 12 bases. CDR3 protein: CASSLARGSDEQFF. The CDR3 nucleotides read TGCGCCAGCAGCTTGGCCCGGGGGAGCGATGAGCAGTTCTTC.

The chain recombines TRBV7-9 with TRBJ2-5, with 11 positions matching TRBD2. J lost 2 bases, V lost 5 bases, and 7 bases had no gene match. This CDR3 has 16 amino acids. The V gene's germline CDR1 is SEHNR and CDR2 FQNEAQ (reference sequence). DNA for the CDR3: TGTGCCAGCAGCAAGGGACTAGCGGACAGTCAAGAGACCCAGTACTTC. This gives the protein CASSKGLADSQETQYF.